This entry describes one T cell receptor beta chain. The V end lost 1 base, the J end lost 3 bases, and 12 bases lay between the germline ends. The CDR3 is 15 amino acids. Germline V gives CDR1 SGHAT, CDR2 FQNNGV. These data come from a study of blood T cell repertoires in COVID-19. Across the study: The origin of the acute and convalescent COVID-19 samples was the United States, Italy and Spain. T cells, B-cell-depleted T cells, or PBMCs provided the cDNA or gDNA that served as material.

Authors' data handling: By means of reference gene primer amplification, nucleated cell counts were estimated. Assay: immunoSEQ multiplex PCR; the TCRdb copy retains only in-frame clones and omits some. That table gives V, J and clone size, and the DNA gave D and trimming. In the table there are roughly 250,000 clones, about 87% of which are singletons. The V gene is TRBV11-2, the J gene TRBJ1-2; maybe TRBD1 (6 bases). The sample was peripheral blood. This receptor was identified in a man aged 60-69 years who had recovered from COVID-19. The CDR3 loop is CASSLGQGLDYGYTF. CDR3 DNA: TGTGCCAGCAGCTTAGGGCAGGGGTTGGACTATGGCTACACCTTC.